This T cell receptor beta chain was sequenced during a study of T-cell reconstitution after alpha-beta-depleted transplantation in children. The library targeted TCRbeta and was prepared with unique molecular identifiers. Via MiXCR, TCRdb re-called the PCR reads, giving one row per CDR3 protein. Here the sample spans some 300,000 distinct CDR3 sequences, about a tenth being singletons. The table lists this clonotype with a few counts. CDR3 length: 14 amino acids. Per the germline V gene, CDR1 is SGHDN and CDR2 is FVKESK. The V gene lost 0 bases and the J gene lost 5 bases, with 9 bases spanning the gap.

This chain uses TRBV14 with TRBJ2-3, with a possible D match to TRBD1 (5 bases). Sequencing was performed on PBMCs from the stem cell graft donor, taken from the stem cell graft. This clonotype was sampled from a human donor who donated a stem cell graft to a child with acute lymphoblastic leukemia. Here the CDR3 reads CASSQETALDTQYF. The CDR3 DNA follows: TGTGCCAGCAGCCAAGAGACAGCTTTAGATACGCAGTATTTT.